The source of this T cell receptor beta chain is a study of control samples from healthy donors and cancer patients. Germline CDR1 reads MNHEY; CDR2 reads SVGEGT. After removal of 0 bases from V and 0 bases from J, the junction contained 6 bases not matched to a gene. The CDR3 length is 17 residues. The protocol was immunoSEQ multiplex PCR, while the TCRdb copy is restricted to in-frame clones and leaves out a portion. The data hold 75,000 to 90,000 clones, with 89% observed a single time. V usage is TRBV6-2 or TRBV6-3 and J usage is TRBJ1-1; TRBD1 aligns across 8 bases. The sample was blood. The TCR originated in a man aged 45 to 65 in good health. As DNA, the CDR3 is TGTGCCAGCAGTTACTCGCCACAGGGGGAGGTGAACACTGAAGCTTTCTTT. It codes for CASSYSPQGEVNTEAFF.